The clone carrying this TCR beta chain was seen many times. The sample comes from a study of blood T cell repertoires in COVID-19. The CDR3 sequence is 12 residues long. In germline, CDR1 is MDHEN, CDR2 SYDVKM. Trimming cost V 6 bases and J 9 bases, with 13 bases left between them. The repertoire was sequenced with immunoSEQ multiplex PCR; TCRdb's copy has only in-frame clones and lacks some. Found here are under 250,000 clones, about 85% of them singletons; the top ten hold around 6.4%. Sequenced material: peripheral blood. The chain is built from TRBV28 and TRBJ2-3, with TRBD1 as a possible D gene (5 bases). This TCR came from a woman aged 55-69 years with active or convalescent COVID-19. For the CDR3, the DNA is TGTGCCAGCAGGGCAGGGAAATCGACGCAGTATTTT. Translating gives CASRAGKSTQYF.